The entry below gives a single T cell receptor beta chain sequence along with its context. Its antigen is still unknown. CDR3 length: 18 amino acids. Germline lookup yields CDR1 SGHDT and CDR2 YYEEEE. V lost 0 bases and J lost 0; bases outside the gene matches: 10. The sample comes from a study of post-analysis software for immune sequencing data. Across the whole study: Courses of disease covered relapsing-remitting, secondary progressive and progressive-relapsing multiple sclerosis. Study observations and caveats: Relative to controls, patients with multiple sclerosis showed significantly lower normalized Chao1 diversity. TRBV segments more frequent in patients than in controls numbered several and included TRBV5-6, TRBV5-1 and TRBV20-1.

Built from TCR beta cDNA, the libraries had unique molecular identifiers in them. T cells, roughly 0.95 to 10 million of them, yielded 500,000 or so cDNA molecules. TCRdb ran MiXCR on the PCR reads and lists one entry per CDR3 protein. The sample records 600,000 to 750,000 distinct CDR3 sequences, around 64% being singletons. Sequenced input: blood. The chain links TRBV5-6 to TRBJ2-7, with 9 bases identical to TRBD1. The clonotype originates from a girl aged 2-10 years with multiple sclerosis. The CDR3 sequence: CASSLAGTGSGPSYEQYF. In nucleotides, the CDR3 is TGTGCCAGCAGCTTGGCCGGGACAGGGTCGGGTCCCTCCTACGAGCAGTACTTC.